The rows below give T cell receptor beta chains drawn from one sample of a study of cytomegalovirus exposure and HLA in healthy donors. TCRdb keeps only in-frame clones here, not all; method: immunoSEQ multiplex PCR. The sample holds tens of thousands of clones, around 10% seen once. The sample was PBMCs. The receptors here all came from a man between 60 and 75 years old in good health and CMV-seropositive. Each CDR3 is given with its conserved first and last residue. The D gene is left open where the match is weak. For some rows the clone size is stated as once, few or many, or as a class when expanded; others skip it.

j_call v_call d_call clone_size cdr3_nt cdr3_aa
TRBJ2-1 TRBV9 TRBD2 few TGTGCCAGCAGTGGACTAGCAAATGAGCAGTTCTTC CASSGLANEQFF
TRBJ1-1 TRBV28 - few TGTGCCAGCATCAATTTAGGGACTTCTGAAGCTTTCTTT CASINLGTSEAFF
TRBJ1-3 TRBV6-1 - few TGTGCCAGCAGTGAATACGGTTTGAAGGGGTCTGGAAACACCATATATTTT CASSEYGLKGSGNTIYF
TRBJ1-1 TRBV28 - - TGTGCCAGCAGTTTGGCCACTGAAGCTTTCTTT CASSLATEAFF
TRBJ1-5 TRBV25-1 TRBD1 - TGTGCCAGCCGGGGACAGGGGTCATGGCAGCCCCAGCATTTT CASRGQGSWQPQHF
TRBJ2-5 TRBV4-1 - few TGCGCCAGCAGCCAAGATAGGACTATCCAAGAGACCCAGTACTTC CASSQDRTIQETQYF
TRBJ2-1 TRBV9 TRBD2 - TGTGCCAGCAGCTCTAGCGGGAGCCCCTACAATGAGCAGTTCTTC CASSSSGSPYNEQFF
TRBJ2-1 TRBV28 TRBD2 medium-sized TGTGCCAGCAGTTTCTCTAGCGGGCAGCAGTTCTTC CASSFSSGQQFF
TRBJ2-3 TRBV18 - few TGTGCCGGGCATGCGAGGGAGGAGCCTGGCACAGATACGCAGTATTTT CAGHAREEPGTDTQYF
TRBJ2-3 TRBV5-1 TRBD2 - TGCGCCAGCAGCTTGGGGGGGGGACTCACAGATACGCAGTATTTT CASSLGGGLTDTQYF
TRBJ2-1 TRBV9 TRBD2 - TGTGCCAGCAGCGATAGCGGGAGTAGCTACAATGAGCAGTTCTTC CASSDSGSSYNEQFF
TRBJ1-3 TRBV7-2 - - TGTGCCAGCAGCTTAACTTCTGGAAACACCATATATTTT CASSLTSGNTIYF
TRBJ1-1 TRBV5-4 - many TGTGCCAGCAGCTTGGATGATGGGGGGATTGGCACTGAAGCTTTCTTT CASSLDDGGIGTEAFF